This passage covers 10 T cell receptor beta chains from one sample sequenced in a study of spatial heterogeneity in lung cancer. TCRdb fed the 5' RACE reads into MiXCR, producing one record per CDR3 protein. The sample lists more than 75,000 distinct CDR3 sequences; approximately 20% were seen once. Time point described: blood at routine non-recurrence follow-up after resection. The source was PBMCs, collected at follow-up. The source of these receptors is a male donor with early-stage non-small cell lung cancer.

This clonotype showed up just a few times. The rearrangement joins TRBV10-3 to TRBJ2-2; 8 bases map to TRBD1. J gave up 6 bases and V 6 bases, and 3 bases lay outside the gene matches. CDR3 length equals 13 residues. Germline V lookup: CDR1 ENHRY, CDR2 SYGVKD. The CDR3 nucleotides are TGTGCCATCAGGGACAGGGACGCCGGGGAGCTGTTTTTT. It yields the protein CAIRDRDAGELFF.

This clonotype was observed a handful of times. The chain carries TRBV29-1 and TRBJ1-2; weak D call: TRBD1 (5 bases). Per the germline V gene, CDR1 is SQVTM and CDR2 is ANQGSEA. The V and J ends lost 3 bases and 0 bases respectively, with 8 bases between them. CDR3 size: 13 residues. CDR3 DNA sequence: TGCAGCGTTGATGACAGACCTAACTATGGCTACACCTTC. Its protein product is CSVDDRPNYGYTF.

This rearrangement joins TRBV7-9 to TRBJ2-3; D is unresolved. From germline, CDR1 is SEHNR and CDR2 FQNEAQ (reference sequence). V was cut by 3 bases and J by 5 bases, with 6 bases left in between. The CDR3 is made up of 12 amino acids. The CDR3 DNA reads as TGTGCCAGCAGCTTTGTGAAAGATACGCAGTATTTT. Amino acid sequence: CASSFVKDTQYF.

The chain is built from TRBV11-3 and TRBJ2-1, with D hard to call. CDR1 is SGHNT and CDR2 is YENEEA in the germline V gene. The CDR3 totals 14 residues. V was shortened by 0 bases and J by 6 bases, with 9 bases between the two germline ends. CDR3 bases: TGTGCCAGCAGCTTAGATCGCGTAGGCAATGAGCAGTTCTTC. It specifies CASSLDRVGNEQFF.

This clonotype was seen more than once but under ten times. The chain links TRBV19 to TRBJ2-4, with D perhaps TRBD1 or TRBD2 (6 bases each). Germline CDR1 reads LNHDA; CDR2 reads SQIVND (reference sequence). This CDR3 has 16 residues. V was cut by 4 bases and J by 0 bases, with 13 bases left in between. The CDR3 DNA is TGTGCCAGTAGTACCTTCGGGGGCGAAGCCAAAAACATTCAGTACTTC. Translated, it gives CASSTFGGEAKNIQYF.

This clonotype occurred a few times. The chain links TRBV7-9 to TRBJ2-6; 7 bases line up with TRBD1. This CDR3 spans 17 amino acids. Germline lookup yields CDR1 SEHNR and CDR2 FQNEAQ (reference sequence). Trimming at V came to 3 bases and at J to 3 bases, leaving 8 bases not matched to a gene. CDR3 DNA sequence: TGTGCCAGCAGCTTTAGCCCACAGGGGAGTGGGGCCAACGTCCTGACTTTC. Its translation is CASSFSPQGSGANVLTF.

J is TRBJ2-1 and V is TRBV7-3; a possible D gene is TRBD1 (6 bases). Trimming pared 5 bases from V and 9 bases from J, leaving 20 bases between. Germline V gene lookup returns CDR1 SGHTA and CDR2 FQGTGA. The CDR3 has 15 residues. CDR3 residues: CASSINRERTGEQFF. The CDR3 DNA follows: TGTGCCAGCAGCATCAACAGGGAACGTACGGGTGAGCAGTTCTTC. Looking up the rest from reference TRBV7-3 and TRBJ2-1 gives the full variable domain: GAGVSQTPSNKVTEKGKYVELRCDPISGHTALYWYRQSLGQGPEFLIYFQGTGAADDSGLPNDRFFAVRPEGSVSTLKIQRTERGDSAVYLCASSINRERTGEQFFGPGTRLTVL.

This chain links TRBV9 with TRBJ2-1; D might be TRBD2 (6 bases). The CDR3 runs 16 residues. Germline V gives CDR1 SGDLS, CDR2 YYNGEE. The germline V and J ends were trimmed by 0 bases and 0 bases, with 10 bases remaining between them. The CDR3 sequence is CASSVVGGVSYNEQFF. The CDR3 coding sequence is TGTGCCAGCAGCGTAGTGGGCGGGGTCTCCTACAATGAGCAGTTCTTC.

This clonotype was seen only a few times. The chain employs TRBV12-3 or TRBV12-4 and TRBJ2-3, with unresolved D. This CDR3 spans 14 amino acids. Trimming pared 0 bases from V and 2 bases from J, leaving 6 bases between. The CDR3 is CASSLAAYTDTQYF. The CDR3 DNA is TGTGCCAGCAGTTTAGCGGCCTACACAGATACGCAGTATTTT.

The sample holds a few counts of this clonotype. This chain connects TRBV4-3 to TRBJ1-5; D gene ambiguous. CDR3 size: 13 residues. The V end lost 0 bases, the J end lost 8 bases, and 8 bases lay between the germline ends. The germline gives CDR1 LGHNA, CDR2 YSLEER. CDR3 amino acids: CASSQDRSEPQHF. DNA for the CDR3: TGCGCCAGCAGCCAAGATAGGAGTGAGCCCCAGCATTTT.